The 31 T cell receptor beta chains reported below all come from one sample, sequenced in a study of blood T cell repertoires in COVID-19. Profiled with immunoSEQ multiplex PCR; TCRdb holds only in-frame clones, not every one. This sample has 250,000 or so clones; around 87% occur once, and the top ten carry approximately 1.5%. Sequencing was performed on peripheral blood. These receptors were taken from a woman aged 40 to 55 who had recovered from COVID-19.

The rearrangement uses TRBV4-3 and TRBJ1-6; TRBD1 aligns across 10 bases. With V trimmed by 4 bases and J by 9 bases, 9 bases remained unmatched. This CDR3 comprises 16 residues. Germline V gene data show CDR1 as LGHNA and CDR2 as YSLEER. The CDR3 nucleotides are TGCGCCAGCAGCCCAGCTCGGACAGGGGGGTTTTCACCCCTCCACTTT. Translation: CASSPARTGGFSPLHF.

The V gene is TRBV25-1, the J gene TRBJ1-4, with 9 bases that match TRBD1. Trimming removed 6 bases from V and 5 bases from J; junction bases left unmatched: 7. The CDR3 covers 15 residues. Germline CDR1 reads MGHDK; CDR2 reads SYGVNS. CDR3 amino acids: CASRRSGTGNEKLFF. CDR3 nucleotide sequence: TGTGCCAGCAGAAGATCCGGGACAGGGAATGAAAAACTGTTTTTT. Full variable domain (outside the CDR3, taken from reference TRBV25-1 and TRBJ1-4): EADIYQTPRYLVIGTGKKITLECSQTMGHDKMYWYQQDPGMELHLIHYSYGVNSTEKGDLSSESTVSRIRTEHFPLTLESARPSHTSQYLCASRRSGTGNEKLFFGSGTQLSVL.

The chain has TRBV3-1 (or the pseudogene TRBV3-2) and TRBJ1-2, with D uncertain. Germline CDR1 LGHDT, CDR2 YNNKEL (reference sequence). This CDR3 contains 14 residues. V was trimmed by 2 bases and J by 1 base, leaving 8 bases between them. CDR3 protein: CASSQYPGNYGYTF. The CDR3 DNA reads TGTGCCAGCAGCCAATATCCCGGTAACTATGGCTACACCTTC.

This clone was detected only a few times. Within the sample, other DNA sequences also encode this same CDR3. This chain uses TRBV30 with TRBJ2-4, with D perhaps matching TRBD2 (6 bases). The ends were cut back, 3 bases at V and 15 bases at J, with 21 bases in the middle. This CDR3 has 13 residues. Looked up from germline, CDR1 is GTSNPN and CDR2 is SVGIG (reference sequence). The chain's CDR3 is CAWSITGTRVLYF. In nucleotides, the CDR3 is TGTGCCTGGAGCATAACCGGGACTCGGGTTTTGTACTTC.

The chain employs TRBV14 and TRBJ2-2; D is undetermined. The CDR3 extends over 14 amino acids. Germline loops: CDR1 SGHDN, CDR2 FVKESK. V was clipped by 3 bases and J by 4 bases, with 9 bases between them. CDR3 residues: CASSHEVFTGELFF. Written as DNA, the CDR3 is TGTGCCAGCAGCCATGAGGTATTCACCGGGGAGCTGTTTTTT.

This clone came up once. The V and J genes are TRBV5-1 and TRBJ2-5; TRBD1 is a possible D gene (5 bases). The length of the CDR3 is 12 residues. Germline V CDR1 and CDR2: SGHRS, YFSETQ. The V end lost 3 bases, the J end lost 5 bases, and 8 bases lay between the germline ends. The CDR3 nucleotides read TGCGCCAGCAGCTCGCAGGGTGAGACCCAGTACTTC. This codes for CASSSQGETQYF.

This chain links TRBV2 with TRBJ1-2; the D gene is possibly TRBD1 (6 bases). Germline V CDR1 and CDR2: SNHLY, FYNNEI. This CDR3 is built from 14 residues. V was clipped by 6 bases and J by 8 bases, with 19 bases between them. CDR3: CASREGGGPLGYTF. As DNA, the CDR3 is TGTGCCAGCAGGGAGGGGGGGGGCCCGCTGGGCTACACCTTC.

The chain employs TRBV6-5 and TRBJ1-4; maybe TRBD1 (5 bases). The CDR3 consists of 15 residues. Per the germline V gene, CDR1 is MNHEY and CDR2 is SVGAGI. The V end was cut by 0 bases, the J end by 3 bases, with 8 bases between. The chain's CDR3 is CASSYSMGPNEKLFF. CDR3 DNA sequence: TGTGCCAGCAGTTACTCGATGGGGCCTAATGAAAAACTGTTTTTT.

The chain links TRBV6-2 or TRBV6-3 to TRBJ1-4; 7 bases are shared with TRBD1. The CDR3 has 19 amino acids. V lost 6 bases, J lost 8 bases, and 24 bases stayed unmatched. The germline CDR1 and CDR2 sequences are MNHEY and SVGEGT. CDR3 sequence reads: CASSPREDRLPEGEEKLFF. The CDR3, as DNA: TGTGCCAGCAGCCCCAGGGAGGACAGGCTCCCGGAGGGCGAGGAAAAACTGTTTTTT.

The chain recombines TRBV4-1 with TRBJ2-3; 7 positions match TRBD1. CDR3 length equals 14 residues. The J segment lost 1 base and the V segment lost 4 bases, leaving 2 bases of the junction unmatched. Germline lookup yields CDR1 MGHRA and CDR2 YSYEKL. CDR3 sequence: CASSRDSRTDTQYF. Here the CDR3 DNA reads TGCGCCAGCAGCCGGGACAGCCGCACAGATACGCAGTATTTT.

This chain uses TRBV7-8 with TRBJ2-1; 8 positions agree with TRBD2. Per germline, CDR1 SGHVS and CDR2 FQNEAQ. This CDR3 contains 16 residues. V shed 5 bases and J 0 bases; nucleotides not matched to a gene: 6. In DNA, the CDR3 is TGTGCCAGCAGCCCTAATCGGGGGGGCTCCTACAATGAGCAGTTCTTC. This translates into CASSPNRGGSYNEQFF.

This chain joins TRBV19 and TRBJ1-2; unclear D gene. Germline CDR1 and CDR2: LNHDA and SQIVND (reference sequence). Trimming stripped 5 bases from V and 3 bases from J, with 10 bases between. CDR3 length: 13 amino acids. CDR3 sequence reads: CASSDPGHYGYTF. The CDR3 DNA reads TGTGCCAGTAGTGATCCAGGTCACTATGGCTACACCTTC.

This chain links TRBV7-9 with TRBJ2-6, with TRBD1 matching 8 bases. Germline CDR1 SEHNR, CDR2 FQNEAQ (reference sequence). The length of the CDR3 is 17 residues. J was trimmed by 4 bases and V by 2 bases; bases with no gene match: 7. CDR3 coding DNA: TGTGCCAGCAGCTTATTGCAGGGGGCGCCCGGGGCCAACGTCCTGACTTTC. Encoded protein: CASSLLQGAPGANVLTF.

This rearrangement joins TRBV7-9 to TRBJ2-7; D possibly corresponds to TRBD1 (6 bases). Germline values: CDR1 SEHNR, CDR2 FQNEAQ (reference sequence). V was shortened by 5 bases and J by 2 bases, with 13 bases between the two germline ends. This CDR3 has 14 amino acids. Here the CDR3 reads CASSLGTSTYEQYF. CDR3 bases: TGTGCCAGCAGCCTTGGGACATCTACCTACGAGCAGTACTTC.

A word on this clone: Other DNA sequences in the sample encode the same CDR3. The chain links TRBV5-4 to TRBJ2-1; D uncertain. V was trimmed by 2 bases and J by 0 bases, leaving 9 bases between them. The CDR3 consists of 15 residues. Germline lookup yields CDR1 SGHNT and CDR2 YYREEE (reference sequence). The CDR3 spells CASSLTSSSYNEQFF. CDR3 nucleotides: TGTGCCAGCAGCTTAACGTCGAGCTCCTACAATGAGCAGTTCTTC.

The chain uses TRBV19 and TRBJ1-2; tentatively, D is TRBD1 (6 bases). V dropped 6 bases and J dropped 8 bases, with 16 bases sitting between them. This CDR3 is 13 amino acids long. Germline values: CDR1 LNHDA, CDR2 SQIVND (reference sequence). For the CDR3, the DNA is TGTGCCAGTAGCCAAGATACAGGGCACGGCTACACCTTC. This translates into CASSQDTGHGYTF.

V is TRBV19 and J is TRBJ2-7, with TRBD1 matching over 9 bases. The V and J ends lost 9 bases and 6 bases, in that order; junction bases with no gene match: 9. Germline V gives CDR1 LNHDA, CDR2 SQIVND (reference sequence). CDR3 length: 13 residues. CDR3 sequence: CASSGQGRGEQYF. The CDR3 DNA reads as TGTGCCAGCTCCGGACAGGGGAGGGGCGAGCAGTACTTC.

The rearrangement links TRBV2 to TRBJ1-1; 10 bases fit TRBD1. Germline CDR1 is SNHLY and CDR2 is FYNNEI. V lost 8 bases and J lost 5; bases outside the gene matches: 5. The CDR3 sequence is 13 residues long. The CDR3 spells CASDRDRGTEAFF. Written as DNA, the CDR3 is TGTGCCAGCGACCGGGACAGGGGAACTGAAGCTTTCTTT. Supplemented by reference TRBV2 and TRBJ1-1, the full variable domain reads EPEVTQTPSHQVTQMGQEVILRCVPISNHLYFYWYRQILGQKVEFLVSFYNNEISEKSEIFDDQFSVERPDGSNFTLKIRSTKLEDSAMYFCASDRDRGTEAFFGQGTRLTVV.

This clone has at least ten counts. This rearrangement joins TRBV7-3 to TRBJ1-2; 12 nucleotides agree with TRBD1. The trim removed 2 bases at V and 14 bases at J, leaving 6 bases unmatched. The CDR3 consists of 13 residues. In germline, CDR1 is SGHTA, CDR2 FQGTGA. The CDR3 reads CASSLGGQGARTF. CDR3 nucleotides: TGTGCCAGCAGCTTAGGGGGACAGGGGGCGCGGACCTTC.

The CDR3: CASSLLLGTGTGNTIYF. CDR3 sequence (DNA): TGTGCCAGCAGCCTCTTATTGGGGACAGGGACTGGAAACACCATATATTTT. This chain joins TRBV9 and TRBJ1-3; 9 bases are a match to TRBD1. The V and J ends lost 4 bases and 2 bases, in that order; junction bases with no gene match: 10. This CDR3 region has 17 residues. Germline V gene data show CDR1 as SGDLS and CDR2 as YYNGEE. Looking up the rest from reference TRBV9 and TRBJ1-3 gives the full variable domain: DSGVTQTPKHLITATGQRVTLRCSPRSGDLSVYWYQQSLDQGLQFLIQYYNGEERAKGNILERFSAQQFPDLHSELNLSSLELGDSALYFCASSLLLGTGTGNTIYFGEGSWLTVV.

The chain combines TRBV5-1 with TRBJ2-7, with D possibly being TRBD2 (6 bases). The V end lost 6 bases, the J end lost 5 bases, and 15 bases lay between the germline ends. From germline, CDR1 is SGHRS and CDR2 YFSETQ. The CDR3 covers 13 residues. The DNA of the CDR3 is TGCGCCAGCACAGACGGGGGAGGCAACGAGCAGTACTTC. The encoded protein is CASTDGGGNEQYF.

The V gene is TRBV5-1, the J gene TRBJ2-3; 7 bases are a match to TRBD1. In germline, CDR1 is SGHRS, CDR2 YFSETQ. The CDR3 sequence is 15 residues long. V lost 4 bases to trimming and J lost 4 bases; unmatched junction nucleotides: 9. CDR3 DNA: TGCGCCAGCAGCCTTACGGGGCAGGGGGCAGATACGCAGTATTTT. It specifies CASSLTGQGADTQYF.

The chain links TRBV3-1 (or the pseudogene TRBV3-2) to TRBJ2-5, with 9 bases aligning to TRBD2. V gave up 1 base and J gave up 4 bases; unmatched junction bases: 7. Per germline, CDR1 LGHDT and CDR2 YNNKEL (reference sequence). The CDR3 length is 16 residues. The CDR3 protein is CASSQGYLAGIETQYF. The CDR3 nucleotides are TGTGCCAGCAGCCAAGGGTACCTAGCGGGGATAGAGACCCAGTACTTC.

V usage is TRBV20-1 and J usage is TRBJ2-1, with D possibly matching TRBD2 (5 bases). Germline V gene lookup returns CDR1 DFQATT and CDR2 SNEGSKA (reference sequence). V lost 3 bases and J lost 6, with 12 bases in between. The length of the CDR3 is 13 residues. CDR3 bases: TGCAGTGCTAGTCCCTCCGCGGGCAATGAGCAGTTCTTC. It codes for CSASPSAGNEQFF.

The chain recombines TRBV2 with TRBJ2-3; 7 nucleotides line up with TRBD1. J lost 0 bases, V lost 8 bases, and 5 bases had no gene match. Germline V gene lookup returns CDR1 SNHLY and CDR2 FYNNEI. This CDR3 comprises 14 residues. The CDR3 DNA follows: TGTGCCAGCTTTCCGGGACAGAGCACAGATACGCAGTATTTT. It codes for CASFPGQSTDTQYF.

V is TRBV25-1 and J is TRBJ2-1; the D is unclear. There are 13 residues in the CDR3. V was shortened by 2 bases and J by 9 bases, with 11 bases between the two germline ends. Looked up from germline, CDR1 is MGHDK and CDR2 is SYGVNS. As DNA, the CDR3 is TGTGCCAGCAGTGAAACTTCAGGCAGTGAGCAGTTCTTC. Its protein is CASSETSGSEQFF.

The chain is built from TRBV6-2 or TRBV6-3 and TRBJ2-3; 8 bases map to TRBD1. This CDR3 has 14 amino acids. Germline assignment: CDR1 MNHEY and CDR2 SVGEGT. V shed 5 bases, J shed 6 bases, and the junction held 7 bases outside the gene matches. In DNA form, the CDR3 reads TGTGCCAGCAGTCAGGGACAGGTGGTGGATACGCAGTATTTT. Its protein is CASSQGQVVDTQYF.

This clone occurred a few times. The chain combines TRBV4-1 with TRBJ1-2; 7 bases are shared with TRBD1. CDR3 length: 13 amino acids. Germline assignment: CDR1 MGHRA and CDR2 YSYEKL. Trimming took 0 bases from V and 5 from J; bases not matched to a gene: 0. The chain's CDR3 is CASSQETGYGYTF. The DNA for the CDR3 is TGCGCCAGCAGCCAAGAGACAGGGTATGGCTACACCTTC.

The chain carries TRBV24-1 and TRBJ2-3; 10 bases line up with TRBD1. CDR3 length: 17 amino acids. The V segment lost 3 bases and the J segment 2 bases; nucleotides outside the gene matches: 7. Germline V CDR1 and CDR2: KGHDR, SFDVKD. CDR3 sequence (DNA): TGTGCCACCAGTGATCCCAGCGGACAGGGGGACACAGATACGCAGTATTTT. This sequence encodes CATSDPSGQGDTDTQYF.

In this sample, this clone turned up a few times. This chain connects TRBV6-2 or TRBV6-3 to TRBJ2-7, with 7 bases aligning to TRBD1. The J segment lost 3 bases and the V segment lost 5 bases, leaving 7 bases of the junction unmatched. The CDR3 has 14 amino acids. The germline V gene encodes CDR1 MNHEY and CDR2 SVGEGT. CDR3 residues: CASSGQEGLYEQYF. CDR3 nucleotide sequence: TGTGCCAGCAGTGGACAGGAAGGCCTCTACGAGCAGTACTTC.

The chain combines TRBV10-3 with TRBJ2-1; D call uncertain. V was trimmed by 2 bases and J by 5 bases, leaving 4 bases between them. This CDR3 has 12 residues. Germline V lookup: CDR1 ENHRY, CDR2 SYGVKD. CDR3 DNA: TGTGCCATCAGTGAGGTAAACAATGAGCAGTTCTTC. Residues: CAISEVNNEQFF.